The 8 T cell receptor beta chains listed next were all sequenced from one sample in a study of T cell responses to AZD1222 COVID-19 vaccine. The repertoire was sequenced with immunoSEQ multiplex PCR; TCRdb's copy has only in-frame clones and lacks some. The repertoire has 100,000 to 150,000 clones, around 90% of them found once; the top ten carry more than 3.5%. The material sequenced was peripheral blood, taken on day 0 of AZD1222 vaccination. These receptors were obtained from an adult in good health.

The CDR3 sequence: CASSFGGRTEAFF. Here the CDR3 DNA reads TGTGCCAGCAGTTTCGGGGGGAGGACTGAAGCTTTCTTT. This chain uses TRBV28 with TRBJ1-1, with D possibly matching TRBD1 (5 bases). Trimming shortened V by 3 bases and J by 5 bases, and 10 bases separated the two germline ends. CDR1 is MDHEN and CDR2 is SYDVKM in the germline V gene. The CDR3 is 13 residues long.

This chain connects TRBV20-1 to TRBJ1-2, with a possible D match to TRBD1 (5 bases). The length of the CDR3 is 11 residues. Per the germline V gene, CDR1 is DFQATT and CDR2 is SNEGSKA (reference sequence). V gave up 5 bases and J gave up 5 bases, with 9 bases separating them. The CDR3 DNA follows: TGCAGTGCTCCGACAGAGTATGGCTACACCTTC. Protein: CSAPTEYGYTF.

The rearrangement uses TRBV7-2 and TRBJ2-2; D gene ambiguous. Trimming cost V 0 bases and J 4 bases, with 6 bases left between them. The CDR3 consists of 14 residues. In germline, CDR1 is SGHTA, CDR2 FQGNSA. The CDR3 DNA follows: TGTGCCAGCAGCTTAGCGAGGTTCACCGGGGAGCTGTTTTTT. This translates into CASSLARFTGELFF.

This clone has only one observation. CDR3 sequence (DNA): TGCGCCAGCAGCTTGGCCAAAGGGGAGACCCAGTACTTC. This codes for CASSLAKGETQYF. The rearrangement joins TRBV5-1 to TRBJ2-5, with D hard to call. This CDR3 is built from 13 residues. V was shortened by 0 bases and J by 5 bases, with 8 bases between the two germline ends. CDR1 SGHRS and CDR2 YFSETQ come from the germline V gene.

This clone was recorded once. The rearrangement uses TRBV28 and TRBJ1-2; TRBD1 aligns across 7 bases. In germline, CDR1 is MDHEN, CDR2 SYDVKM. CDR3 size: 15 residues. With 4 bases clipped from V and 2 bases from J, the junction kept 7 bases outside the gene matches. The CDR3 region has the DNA TGTGCCAGCAGTTCGGGGGCACAGGGGAACTATGGCTACACCTTC. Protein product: CASSSGAQGNYGYTF.

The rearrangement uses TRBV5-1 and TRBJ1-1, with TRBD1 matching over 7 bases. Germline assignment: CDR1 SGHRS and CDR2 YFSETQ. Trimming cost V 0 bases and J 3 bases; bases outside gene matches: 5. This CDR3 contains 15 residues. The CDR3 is CASSLGGGSHTEAFF. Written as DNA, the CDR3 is TGCGCCAGCAGCTTGGGAGGGGGCTCGCACACTGAAGCTTTCTTT. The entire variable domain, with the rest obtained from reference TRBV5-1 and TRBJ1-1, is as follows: KAGVTQTPRYLIKTRGQQVTLSCSPISGHRSVSWYQQTPGQGLQFLFEYFSETQRNKGNFPGRFSGRQFSNSRSEMNVSTLELGDSALYLCASSLGGGSHTEAFFGQGTRLTVV.

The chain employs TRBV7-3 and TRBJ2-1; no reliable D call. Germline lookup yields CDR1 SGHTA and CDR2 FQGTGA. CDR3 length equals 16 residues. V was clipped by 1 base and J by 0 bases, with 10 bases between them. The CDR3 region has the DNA TGTGCCAGCAGCTTAAACCCGGCCAGCTCCTACAATGAGCAGTTCTTC. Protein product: CASSLNPASSYNEQFF.

The CDR3 sequence: CASRVGDTQYF. The CDR3 bases are TGCGCCAGCAGAGTGGGTGATACGCAGTATTTT. The chain uses TRBV10-2 and TRBJ2-3; the D is unclear. With 6 bases removed from V and 6 bases from J, the gap between germline ends came to 7 bases. The CDR3 spans 11 residues. CDR1 is WSHSY, CDR2 SAAADI, per germline.